Following are 25 T cell receptor beta chains from one sample sequenced in a study of T-cell memory formation after mild COVID-19. TCRdb re-called the 5' RACE reads with MiXCR, one entry per CDR3 protein. The sample yields roughly 600,000 distinct CDR3 sequences, roughly 18% seen once. The specimen sequenced was PBMCs or a T cell subset sorted from them (not recorded which). Receptor source: an adult woman who had mild COVID-19 (a few samples of this study predate the infection). Cell type and time point are not known.

The V call is TRBV7-2, the J call TRBJ2-4; D may be TRBD1 (5 bases). Germline V gene lookup returns CDR1 SGHTA and CDR2 FQGNSA. Trimming took 2 bases from V and 8 from J, leaving 10 bases between them. The CDR3 sequence is 13 residues long. Written as DNA, the CDR3 is TGTGCCAGCAGCTTAACTACAGGTGACATTCAGTACTTC. Protein sequence: CASSLTTGDIQYF.

This chain connects TRBV3-1 to TRBJ2-2; D remains ambiguous. The CDR3 is 17 residues long. Germline-derived CDR1 and CDR2 are LGHDT and YNNKEL (reference sequence). The ends were cut back, 0 bases at V and 5 bases at J, with 16 bases in the middle. The DNA of the CDR3 is TGTGCCAGCAGCCAAGATGGAGTCACGCTGAGAACCGGGGAGCTGTTTTTT. Protein sequence: CASSQDGVTLRTGELFF.

This clonotype occurred many times. V and J are TRBV5-5 and TRBJ2-7; D is unresolved. The CDR3 extends over 16 amino acids. Germline V CDR1 and CDR2: SGHKS, YYEKEE (reference sequence). Trimming took 0 bases from V and 4 from J, leaving 17 bases between them. The CDR3 loop is CASSLGPAQITYEQYF. The CDR3 coding sequence is TGTGCCAGCAGCTTGGGCCCTGCACAGATAACTTACGAGCAGTACTTC. Supplemented by reference TRBV5-5 and TRBJ2-7, the full variable domain reads DAGVTQSPTHLIKTRGQQVTLRCSPISGHKSVSWYQQVLGQGPQFIFQYYEKEERGRGNFPDRFSARQFPNYSSELNVNALLLGDSALYLCASSLGPAQITYEQYFGPGTRLTVT.

This clonotype was seen repeatedly, ten times or more. This chain connects TRBV7-9 to TRBJ2-5, with TRBD1 matching 7 bases. Germline V gene data show CDR1 as SEHNR and CDR2 as FQNEAQ (reference sequence). The CDR3 extends over 13 amino acids. J lost 7 bases, V lost 4 bases, and 6 bases had no gene match. CDR3 loop: CASSSDRAATQYF. The CDR3 DNA reads as TGTGCCAGCAGCTCCGACAGGGCGGCGACCCAGTACTTC.

This chain links TRBV7-6 with TRBJ2-1; the D is unclear. CDR3 length: 14 amino acids. Trimming pared 1 base from V and 2 bases from J, leaving 6 bases between. CDR1 is SGHVS, CDR2 FNYEAQ, per germline. As DNA, the CDR3 is TGTGCCAGCAGCTTAGAGAATCCCTACAATGAGCAGTTCTTC. Its translation: CASSLENPYNEQFF.

Many counts were recorded for this clonotype. The gene calls are TRBV2 and TRBJ1-2; 8 bases line up with TRBD1. The CDR3 is 14 residues long. Germline V gene data show CDR1 as SNHLY and CDR2 as FYNNEI. Losses at the gene ends were 8 bases for V and 6 bases for J; bases not matched to a gene: 11. DNA of the CDR3: TGTGCCAGCTCCCCCTGGCAGGGGGCTCATGGCTACACCTTC. This codes for CASSPWQGAHGYTF.

As concerns this clonotype: One junction end disagrees with the germline gene, perhaps due to a read error. The genes are TRBV20-1 and TRBJ2-7; D perhaps matches TRBD2 (6 bases). Germline assignment: CDR1 DFQATT and CDR2 SNEGSKA (reference sequence). CDR3 length equals 11 residues. The CDR3 region has the DNA TGCAGTGCTCAGGACCGCCCGGGGGAGGACTTC. Protein: CSAQDRPGEDF.

The V gene is TRBV7-9, the J gene TRBJ1-1, with 9 bases fitting TRBD1. The CDR3 runs to 15 residues. The V and J ends lost 5 bases and 3 bases, in that order; junction bases with no gene match: 7. Germline V gene data show CDR1 as SEHNR and CDR2 as FQNEAQ (reference sequence). The DNA of the CDR3 is TGTGCCAGCAGCCCGGACAGGGGCAAGGACACTGAAGCTTTCTTT. Amino acid sequence: CASSPDRGKDTEAFF.

This clonotype has just a few counts. The chain combines TRBV11-3 with TRBJ2-7, with D possibly matching TRBD2 (5 bases). Deletions cut 4 bases from V and 7 bases from J, with 17 bases between. Per the germline V gene, CDR1 is SGHNT and CDR2 is YENEEA. There are 14 residues in the CDR3. CDR3: CASSSIDRRLEQYF. CDR3 coding DNA: TGTGCCAGCAGCTCCATAGACCGCAGACTAGAGCAGTACTTC.

This clonotype showed up just a few times. The V gene is TRBV7-3, the J gene TRBJ1-1; D perhaps matches TRBD1 (6 bases). Germline V CDR1 and CDR2: SGHTA, FQGTGA. Trimming took 5 bases from V and 8 from J, leaving 15 bases between them. CDR3 size: 13 residues. CDR3 coding DNA: TGTGCCAGCAGCACCCATGAGGGGGTAGAAGCTTTCTTT. Protein sequence: CASSTHEGVEAFF.

This clonotype was detected a few times. This chain joins TRBV7-2 and TRBJ2-3; TRBD1 might be the D (5 bases). CDR1 SGHTA and CDR2 FQGNSA come from the germline V gene. The V end was cut by 1 base, the J end by 3 bases, with 17 bases between. CDR3 length equals 17 residues. The CDR3 sequence is CASSLGRLRGSTDTQYF. The CDR3 DNA reads as TGTGCCAGCAGCTTAGGCCGCCTAAGGGGAAGTACAGATACGCAGTATTTT.

This chain links TRBV7-2 with TRBJ2-1; D uncertain. The CDR3 is made up of 19 amino acids. Germline V gene data show CDR1 as SGHTA and CDR2 as FQGNSA. Trimming pared 5 bases from V and 1 base from J, leaving 24 bases between. Here the CDR3 reads CASSPWSVPAKRSYNEQFF. CDR3 in DNA: TGTGCCAGCAGCCCCTGGAGTGTACCCGCCAAACGGTCCTACAATGAGCAGTTCTTC.

This clonotype was seen many times. The V and J genes are TRBV12-3 or TRBV12-4 and TRBJ2-3; D may match TRBD1 or TRBD2 (5 bases each). Trimming removed 5 bases at V and 7 bases at J, with 10 bases between. This CDR3 is 12 amino acids long. CDR3 amino acids: CASSPQGHTQYF. The CDR3 DNA sequence: TGTGCCAGCAGTCCTCAGGGACATACGCAGTATTTT.

This clonotype has at least ten counts. This chain links TRBV5-1 with TRBJ1-1; 8 bases map to TRBD1. Germline loops: CDR1 SGHRS, CDR2 YFSETQ. CDR3 size: 14 residues. After removal of 7 bases from V and 1 base from J, the junction contained 6 bases not matched to a gene. CDR3 region: CASGHRGANTEAFF. CDR3 sequence (DNA): TGCGCCAGCGGACACAGGGGGGCGAACACTGAAGCTTTCTTT.

This clonotype was detected a few times. This chain joins TRBV3-1 and TRBJ2-5, with 9 positions matching TRBD2. The CDR3 has 14 amino acids. V shed 1 base, J shed 9 bases, and the junction held 6 bases outside the gene matches. The germline CDR1 and CDR2 sequences are LGHDT and YNNKEL (reference sequence). The CDR3 reads CASSQGVSGGSQYF. Here the CDR3 DNA reads TGTGCCAGCAGCCAAGGGGTTAGCGGGGGATCCCAGTACTTC.

This clonotype was counted a few times. The V gene is TRBV30, the J gene TRBJ2-3, with D possibly TRBD2 on 5 matching bases. Trimming stripped 3 bases from V and 1 base from J, with 11 bases between. Germline lookup yields CDR1 GTSNPN and CDR2 SVGIG (reference sequence). CDR3 length: 14 amino acids. For the CDR3, the DNA is TGTGCCTGGAGGTCTGCGGGCCGCACAGATACGCAGTATTTT. It codes for CAWRSAGRTDTQYF. Full variable domain (outside the CDR3, taken from reference TRBV30 and TRBJ2-3): SQTIHQWPATLVQPVGSPLSLECTVEGTSNPNLYWYRQAAGRGLQLLFYSVGIGQISSEVPQNLSASRPQDRQFILSSKKLLLSDSGFYLCAWRSAGRTDTQYFGPGTRLTVL.

This clonotype has just a few counts. The rearrangement uses TRBV11-2 and TRBJ2-1; no clear D gene. Trimming took 2 bases from V and 1 from J, leaving 9 bases between them. Germline loops: CDR1 SGHAT, CDR2 FQNNGV. This CDR3 has 15 amino acids. This CDR3 is CASSLIRASYNEQFF. Here the CDR3 DNA reads TGTGCCAGCAGCTTAATAAGGGCGTCCTACAATGAGCAGTTCTTC.

This chain links TRBV4-1 with TRBJ1-1, with 9 bases aligning to TRBD1. The CDR3 is made up of 14 amino acids. With 3 bases clipped from V and 4 bases from J, the junction kept 3 bases outside the gene matches. From germline, CDR1 is MGHRA and CDR2 YSYEKL. The CDR3 bases are TGCGCCAGCAGCCAGGAGGGACAGGGCACTGAAGCTTTCTTT. This translates into CASSQEGQGTEAFF.

This clonotype has more than one count but fewer than ten. The rearrangement uses TRBV5-1 and TRBJ2-7; 11 nucleotides line up with TRBD2. J was trimmed by 2 bases and V by 3 bases; bases with no gene match: 13. Germline V CDR1 and CDR2: SGHRS, YFSETQ. CDR3 length: 18 amino acids. CDR3 DNA: TGCGCCAGCAGCTGGATACCGAAACTAGCGGGAGTGGCCTACGAGCAGTACTTC. Translation gives CASSWIPKLAGVAYEQYF.

This clonotype was detected a few times. The J gene is TRBJ2-7, the V gene TRBV3-1; tentatively, D is TRBD1 (6 bases). Germline CDR1 reads LGHDT; CDR2 reads YNNKEL (reference sequence). The CDR3 extends over 13 amino acids. Trimming took off 6 bases at V and 4 bases at J, with 13 bases between the two ends. The CDR3 sequence: CASRDRVRYEQYF. CDR3 coding DNA: TGTGCCAGCAGGGACAGAGTGAGGTACGAGCAGTACTTC.

The J gene is TRBJ2-5, the V gene TRBV20-1; the D gene could be TRBD1 or TRBD2 (6 bases each). CDR1 is DFQATT and CDR2 is SNEGSKA in the germline V gene (reference sequence). The CDR3 runs to 16 residues. V lost 0 bases and J 4 bases, leaving 18 bases between the germline ends. This CDR3 is CSARDLRRGERETQYF. Here the CDR3 DNA reads TGCAGTGCTAGAGATCTACGGAGGGGGGAGAGAGAGACCCAGTACTTC.

The J gene is TRBJ1-2, the V gene TRBV20-1; TRBD1 aligns across 8 bases. The V segment lost 7 bases and the J segment 5 bases; nucleotides outside the gene matches: 9. CDR1 and CDR2 from the germline V gene are DFQATT and SNEGSKA (reference sequence). CDR3 length equals 13 residues. The DNA for the CDR3 is TGCAGTGGGAGACAGGGGATAGGGTATGGCTACACCTTC. Translating gives CSGRQGIGYGYTF.

V usage is TRBV27 and J usage is TRBJ1-5, with D hard to call. CDR1 and CDR2 (germline): MNHEY, SMNVEV (reference sequence). The CDR3 loop spans 13 amino acids. The V gene lost 7 bases and the J gene lost 2 bases, with 9 bases spanning the gap. The CDR3 DNA follows: TGTGCCAGCAAAGGACTGGGCAATCAGCCCCAGCATTTT. Translation: CASKGLGNQPQHF.

The chain couples TRBV15 to TRBJ2-7; D uncertain. Trimming cost V 0 bases and J 4 bases, with 7 bases left between them. The CDR3 length is 13 residues. Germline assignment: CDR1 LNHNV and CDR2 YYDKDF (reference sequence). The chain's CDR3 is CATSREPLYEQYF. Here the CDR3 DNA reads TGTGCCACCAGCAGAGAGCCGTTATACGAGCAGTACTTC.

Turning to this clonotype: An end of the junction does not agree with germline; a read error may underlie this. The genes are TRBV7-7 and TRBJ2-1; TRBD1 might be the D (6 bases). CDR1 is SSHAT and CDR2 is FNYEAQ in the germline V gene (reference sequence). The CDR3 runs to 15 residues. In nucleotides, the CDR3 is TGTGCTAGCAGCTTAAACAGGGCCACCGGCAATGAGCAGTTCTTC. It codes for CASSLNRATGNEQFF. The full variable domain, completed using reference TRBV7-7 and TRBJ2-1, is GAGVSQSPRYKVTKRGQDVTLRCDPISSHATLYWYQQALGQGPEFLTYFNYEAQPDKSGLPSDRFSAERPEGSISTLTIQRTEQRDSAMYRCASSLNRATGNEQFFGPGTRLTVL.